Following are 9 T cell receptor beta chains from one sample sequenced in a study of T cell repertoires in cytomegalovirus infection. These TCRs' antigens remain unknown. TCRdb passed the reads through MiXCR, listing each CDR3 protein once. The sample shows 700,000 to 900,000 distinct CDR3 sequences, just under 30% of them seen only once. The sample was cultured CD8+ T cells from PBMCs, taken from culture after CMV antigen stimulation. All receptors derive from a human donor in good health (CMV status not recorded). Some clones in this sample may be carry-over from other donors' samples.

This chain links TRBV7-3 with TRBJ2-1; D could derive from TRBD1 or TRBD2 (6 bases each). V was pared by 5 bases and J by 12 bases, with 17 bases between. The germline gives CDR1 SGHTA, CDR2 FQGTGA. The CDR3 sequence is 13 residues long. The CDR3 DNA is TGTGCCAGCAGCCCGCCTCCCGGGGGCCGGCAGTTCTTC. Translated: CASSPPPGGRQFF. Variable domain in full (rest from reference TRBV7-3 and TRBJ2-1): GAGVSQTPSNKVTEKGKYVELRCDPISGHTALYWYRQSLGQGPEFLIYFQGTGAADDSGLPNDRFFAVRPEGSVSTLKIQRTERGDSAVYLCASSPPPGGRQFFGPGTRLTVL.

This rearrangement joins TRBV5-6 to TRBJ1-2; weak D call: TRBD1 (5 bases). Germline V gene lookup returns CDR1 SGHDT and CDR2 YYEEEE. V was pared by 4 bases and J by 3 bases, with 16 bases between. The CDR3 is 15 amino acids. CDR3 sequence (DNA): TGTGCCAGCAGCCACGGGACGATACCGTACTATGGCTACACCTTC. It yields the protein CASSHGTIPYYGYTF.

The count of this clonotype is one. The chain has TRBV2 and TRBJ1-2; D uncertain. Germline CDR1 is SNHLY and CDR2 is FYNNEI. The CDR3 length is 15 residues. Trimming left V 2 bases short and J 7 bases short, with 17 bases between. In nucleotides, the CDR3 is TGTGCCAGCAGTGAATCCCAGACGGCGAGTCGTGGCTACACCTTC. Translated, it gives CASSESQTASRGYTF. The whole variable domain, remainder taken from reference TRBV2 and TRBJ1-2, is EPEVTQTPSHQVTQMGQEVILRCVPISNHLYFYWYRQILGQKVEFLVSFYNNEISEKSEIFDDQFSVERPDGSNFTLKIRSTKLEDSAMYFCASSESQTASRGYTFGSGTRLTVV.

J is TRBJ2-7 and V is TRBV12-3 or TRBV12-4; perhaps TRBD1 as D (5 bases). Trimming removed 5 bases at V and 9 bases at J, with 14 bases between. CDR3 length: 12 residues. The CDR3, as DNA: TGTGCCAGCAGTACTTCAGGGTTGGTGCAGTACTTC. Its protein is CASSTSGLVQYF.

This clonotype occurred many times. This chain joins TRBV6-1 and TRBJ1-2; unclear D gene. The V end lost 7 bases, the J end lost 2 bases, and 17 bases lay between the germline ends. The CDR3 has 15 amino acids. Germline V gene sequence: CDR1 MNHNS, CDR2 SASEGT. The CDR3 region is CASISTNPLNYGYTF. The CDR3 region has the DNA TGTGCCAGCATCAGTACTAATCCTTTAAACTATGGCTACACCTTC.

In this sample, this clonotype turned up a few times. The chain is built from TRBV4-1 and TRBJ2-2; no firm D call. Germline-derived CDR1 and CDR2 are MGHRA and YSYEKL. The CDR3 covers 15 residues. Trimming removed 3 bases from V and 1 base from J, with 9 bases in between. The CDR3 reads CASSHRPGNTGELFF. The DNA for the CDR3 is TGCGCCAGCAGCCACCGTCCAGGGAACACCGGGGAGCTGTTTTTT.

This clonotype was counted a few times. The genes are TRBV27 and TRBJ2-7, with 9 positions matching TRBD2. J was trimmed by 4 bases and V by 6 bases; bases with no gene match: 4. CDR1 is MNHEY, CDR2 SMNVEV, per germline (reference sequence). The CDR3 extends over 13 amino acids. CDR3: CASRSGLAYEQYF. The DNA for the CDR3 is TGTGCCAGCAGATCGGGACTAGCTTACGAGCAGTACTTC.

This clonotype was counted between two and nine times. The chain is built from TRBV19 and TRBJ2-7; D is possibly TRBD1 (6 bases). The V end lost 1 base, the J end lost 2 bases, and 9 bases lay between the germline ends. Germline CDR1 and CDR2: LNHDA and SQIVND (reference sequence). CDR3 length: 14 amino acids. The CDR3 sequence: CASSIAQGTYEQYF. The DNA of the CDR3 is TGTGCCAGTAGTATAGCGCAGGGGACCTACGAGCAGTACTTC.

This clonotype came up a few times. The J gene is TRBJ2-1, the V gene TRBV5-6, with 7 bases lining up with TRBD2. Germline V gene sequence: CDR1 SGHDT, CDR2 YYEEEE. V shed 6 bases and J 9 bases; nucleotides not matched to a gene: 6. CDR3 length equals 12 residues. CDR3 sequence (DNA): TGTGCCAGCAACCTGGGAGGGAGTGAGCAGTTCTTC. Residues: CASNLGGSEQFF.